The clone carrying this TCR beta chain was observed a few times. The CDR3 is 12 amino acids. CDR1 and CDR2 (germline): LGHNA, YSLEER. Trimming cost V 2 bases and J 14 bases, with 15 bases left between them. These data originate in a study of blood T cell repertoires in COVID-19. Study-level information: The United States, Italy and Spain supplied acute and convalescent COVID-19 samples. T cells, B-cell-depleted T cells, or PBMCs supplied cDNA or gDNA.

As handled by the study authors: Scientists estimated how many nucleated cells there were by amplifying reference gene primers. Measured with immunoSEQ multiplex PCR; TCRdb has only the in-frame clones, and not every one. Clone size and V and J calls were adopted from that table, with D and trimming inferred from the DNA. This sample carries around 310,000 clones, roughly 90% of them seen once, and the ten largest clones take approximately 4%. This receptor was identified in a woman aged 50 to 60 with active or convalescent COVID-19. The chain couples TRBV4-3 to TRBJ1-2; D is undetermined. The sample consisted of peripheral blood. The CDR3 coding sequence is TGCGCCAGCAGCCAAAGCGGGTCCCTATGGACCTTC. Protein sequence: CASSQSGSLWTF.